This T cell receptor (beta chain) was recovered during a study of blood T cell repertoires in COVID-19. Across the study: There were acute and convalescent COVID-19 samples, and they came from the United States, Italy and Spain.

In the source study's methods: How many nucleated cells were present was estimated from reference gene primer amplification. Clones were sequenced by immunoSEQ multiplex PCR, and TCRdb holds only the in-frame ones, with some missing. The DNA was the basis for D and trimming; V, J and clone size are from that table. Found here are about 300,000 clones, approximately 88% of them singletons; the top ten hold 1.5% to 2%. Participant reports of clinical history set cohort assignment. Trimming stripped 5 bases from V and 2 bases from J, with 10 bases between. The CDR3 extends over 12 amino acids. CDR1 and CDR2 from the germline V gene are GTSNPN and SVGIG (reference sequence).

The clonotype originates from a woman in her forties who had recovered from COVID-19. The chain has TRBV30 and TRBJ2-7, with D perhaps matching TRBD1 or TRBD2 (5 bases each). Sequenced input: PBMCs or T cells enriched from blood (not recorded which). CDR3 nucleotides: TGTGCCTGGGGGGGAGTCGCCTACGAGCAGTACTTC. As protein: CAWGGVAYEQYF.